Each of the 9 T cell receptor beta chains below was sequenced from the same sample in a study of blood T cell repertoires in COVID-19. The method was immunoSEQ multiplex PCR; TCRdb's version includes in-frame clones alone and lacks a portion of them. Of 270,000 or so clones listed, roughly 84% are singletons. The material sequenced was peripheral blood. All receptors derive from a woman younger than 35 with acute or convalescent COVID-19.

V usage is TRBV7-9 and J usage is TRBJ2-3; TRBD2 matches at 13 bases. Unmatched junction bases numbered 4, after V lost 5 bases and J lost 5 bases. Per the germline V gene, CDR1 is SEHNR and CDR2 is FQNEAQ (reference sequence). CDR3 length: 15 amino acids. The CDR3 here is CASSTSGRDIDTQYF. The CDR3 coding sequence is TGTGCCAGCAGCACTAGCGGGAGGGACATAGATACGCAGTATTTT.

The rearrangement uses TRBV6-5 and TRBJ2-1, with a possible D match to TRBD2 (5 bases). Trimming pared 6 bases from V and 4 bases from J, leaving 16 bases between. The CDR3 runs 15 residues. Germline V gene data show CDR1 as MNHEY and CDR2 as SVGAGI. Here the CDR3 reads CASRKIGGRYNEQFF. For the CDR3, the DNA is TGTGCCAGCAGGAAAATTGGAGGACGGTACAATGAGCAGTTCTTC.

This clone appeared a few times. V and J are TRBV9 and TRBJ2-7; the D gene is possibly TRBD2 (7 bases). V gave up 3 bases and J gave up 5 bases, with 21 bases separating them. Germline V CDR1 and CDR2: SGDLS, YYNGEE. There are 16 residues in the CDR3. CDR3 DNA: TGTGCCAGCAGCGAGGGGGGGACTCCGGGGTTCGACGAGCAGTACTTC. This codes for CASSEGGTPGFDEQYF.

The chain has TRBV19 and TRBJ2-1; TRBD1 agrees at 9 bases. This CDR3 is 15 amino acids long. Germline trimming cut 6 bases from V and 6 bases from J; bases unmatched to any gene: 9. Germline CDR1 and CDR2: LNHDA and SQIVND (reference sequence). CDR3 sequence reads: CASSPGQGFSNEQFF. The CDR3, as DNA: TGTGCCAGTAGCCCGGGACAGGGTTTCTCCAATGAGCAGTTCTTC.

This clone showed up just once. The V gene is TRBV21-1, the J gene TRBJ2-7; whether TRBD2, the table's D call, matches the DNA was not checked. TRBV21-1 is deemed a pseudogene. This CDR3 is 13 amino acids long. In DNA, the CDR3 is TGTGCCAGCAGCCTTCCTGGAGTGGACGAGCAGTACTTC. This translates into CASSLPGVDEQYF.

The rearrangement joins TRBV18 to TRBJ2-7; 9 positions match TRBD1. Germline CDR1 and CDR2: KGHSH and LQKENI. V gave up 0 bases and J gave up 2 bases; unmatched junction bases: 2. The length of the CDR3 is 15 residues. Here the CDR3 reads CASSPPGDRAYEQYF. In DNA form, the CDR3 reads TGTGCCAGCTCACCACCGGGGGACAGGGCCTACGAGCAGTACTTC.

This clone was observed a single time. V is TRBV6-2 or TRBV6-3 and J is TRBJ1-6, with 7 bases aligning to TRBD1. The V and J ends lost 4 bases and 8 bases, in that order; junction bases with no gene match: 5. The CDR3 length is 14 residues. Germline CDR1 and CDR2: MNHEY and SVGEGT. This chain's CDR3 is CASSFGGGDSPLHF. DNA for the CDR3: TGTGCCAGCAGTTTTGGAGGGGGCGATTCACCCCTCCACTTT.

This clone was seen once. CDR3 bases: TGTGCCAGCAGACGGACAGGGATCCATGAGCAGTTCTTC. Translation gives CASRRTGIHEQFF. This chain connects TRBV12-3 or TRBV12-4 to TRBJ2-1; 8 bases align to TRBD1. The V and J ends lost 6 bases and 8 bases, in that order; junction bases with no gene match: 6. The CDR3 spans 13 residues.

The J gene is TRBJ1-1, the V gene TRBV19, with 7 bases fitting TRBD1. This CDR3 has 20 residues. Germline lookup yields CDR1 LNHDA and CDR2 SQIVND (reference sequence). With 9 bases clipped from V and 5 bases from J, the junction kept 30 bases outside the gene matches. The CDR3 coding sequence is TGTGCCAGCGCAAACCCAAGTGACAGGGTGGTTGTTTTTGGGGTTACTGAAGCTTTCTTT. It translates to CASANPSDRVVVFGVTEAFF.